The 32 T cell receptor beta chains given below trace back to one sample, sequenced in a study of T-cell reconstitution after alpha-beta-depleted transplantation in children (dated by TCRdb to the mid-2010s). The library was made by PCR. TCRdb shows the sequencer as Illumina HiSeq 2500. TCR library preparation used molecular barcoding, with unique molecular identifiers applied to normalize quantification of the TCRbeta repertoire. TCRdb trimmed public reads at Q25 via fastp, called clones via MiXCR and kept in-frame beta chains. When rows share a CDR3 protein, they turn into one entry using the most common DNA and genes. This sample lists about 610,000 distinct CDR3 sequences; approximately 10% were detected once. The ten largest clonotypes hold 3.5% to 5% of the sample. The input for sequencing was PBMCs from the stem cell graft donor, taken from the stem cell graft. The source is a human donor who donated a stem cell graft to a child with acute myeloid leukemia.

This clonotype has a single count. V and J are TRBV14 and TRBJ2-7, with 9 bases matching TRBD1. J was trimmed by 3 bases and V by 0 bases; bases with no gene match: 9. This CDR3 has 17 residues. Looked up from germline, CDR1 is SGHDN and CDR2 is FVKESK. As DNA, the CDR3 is TGTGCCAGCAGCCAAGAATCATCCCCGGGACAGGGCTACGAGCAGTACTTC. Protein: CASSQESSPGQGYEQYF.

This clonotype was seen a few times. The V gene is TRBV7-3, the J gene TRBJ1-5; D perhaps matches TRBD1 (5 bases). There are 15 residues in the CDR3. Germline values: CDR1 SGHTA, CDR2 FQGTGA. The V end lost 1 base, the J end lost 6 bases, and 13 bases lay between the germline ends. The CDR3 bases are TGTGCCAGCAGCTTAAGCGGGGGTATGGGTCAGCCCCAGCATTTT. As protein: CASSLSGGMGQPQHF.

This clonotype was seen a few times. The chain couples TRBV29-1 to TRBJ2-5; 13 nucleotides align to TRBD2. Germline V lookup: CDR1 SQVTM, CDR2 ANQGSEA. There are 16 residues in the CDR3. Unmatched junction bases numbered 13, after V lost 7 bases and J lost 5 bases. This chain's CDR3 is CSAEQLAGGPLETQYF. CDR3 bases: TGCAGCGCAGAGCAACTAGCGGGAGGGCCATTGGAGACCCAGTACTTC.

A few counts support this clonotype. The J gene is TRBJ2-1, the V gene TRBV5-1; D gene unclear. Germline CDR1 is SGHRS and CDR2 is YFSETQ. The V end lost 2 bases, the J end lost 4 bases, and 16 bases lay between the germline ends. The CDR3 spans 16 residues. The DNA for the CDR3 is TGCGCCAGCAGCTTCTCTCCGTCCGGACCGTACAATGAGCAGTTCTTC. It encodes CASSFSPSGPYNEQFF.

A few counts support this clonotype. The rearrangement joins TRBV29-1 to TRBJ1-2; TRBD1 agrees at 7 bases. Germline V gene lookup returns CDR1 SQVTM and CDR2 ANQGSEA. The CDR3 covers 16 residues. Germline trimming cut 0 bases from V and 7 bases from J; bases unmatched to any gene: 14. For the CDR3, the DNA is TGCAGCGTTGAAGAAAGCCCACTGACAGGGTTGGTTGGCTACACCTTC. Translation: CSVEESPLTGLVGYTF.

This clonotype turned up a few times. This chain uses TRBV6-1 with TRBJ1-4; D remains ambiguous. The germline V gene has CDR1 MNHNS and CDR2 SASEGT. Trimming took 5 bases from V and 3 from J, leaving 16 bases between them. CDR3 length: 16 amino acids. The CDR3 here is CASSTTDLQSNEKLFF. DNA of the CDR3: TGTGCCAGCAGTACGACGGATCTCCAATCTAATGAAAAACTGTTTTTT.

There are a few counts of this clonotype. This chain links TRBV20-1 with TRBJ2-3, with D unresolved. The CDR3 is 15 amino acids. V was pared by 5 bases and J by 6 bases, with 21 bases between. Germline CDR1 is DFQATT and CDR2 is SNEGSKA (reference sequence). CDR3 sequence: CSAPSRRPTGDTQYF. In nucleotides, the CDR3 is TGCAGTGCTCCAAGTAGGCGCCCAACCGGTGATACGCAGTATTTT.

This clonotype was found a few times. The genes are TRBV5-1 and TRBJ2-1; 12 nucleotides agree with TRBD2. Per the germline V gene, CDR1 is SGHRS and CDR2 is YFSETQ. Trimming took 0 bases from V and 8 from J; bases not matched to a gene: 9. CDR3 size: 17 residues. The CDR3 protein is CASSLASASGRADEQFF. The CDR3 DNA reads TGCGCCAGCAGCTTGGCGTCGGCTAGCGGGAGGGCCGATGAGCAGTTCTTC.

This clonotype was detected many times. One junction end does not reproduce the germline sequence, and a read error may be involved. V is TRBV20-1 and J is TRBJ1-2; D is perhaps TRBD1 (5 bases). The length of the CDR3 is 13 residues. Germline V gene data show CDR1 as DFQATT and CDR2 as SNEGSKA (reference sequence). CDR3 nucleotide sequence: TGCAGTGCTAGGGCCGGGACCGATCTCGTCCGCGACTTC. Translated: CSARAGTDLVRDF.

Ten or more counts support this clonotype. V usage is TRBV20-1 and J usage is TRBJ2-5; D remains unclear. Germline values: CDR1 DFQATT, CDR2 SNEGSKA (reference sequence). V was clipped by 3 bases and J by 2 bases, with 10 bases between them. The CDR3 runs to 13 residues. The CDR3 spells CSASWVTQETQYF. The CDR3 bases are TGCAGTGCTAGTTGGGTGACACAAGAGACCCAGTACTTC.

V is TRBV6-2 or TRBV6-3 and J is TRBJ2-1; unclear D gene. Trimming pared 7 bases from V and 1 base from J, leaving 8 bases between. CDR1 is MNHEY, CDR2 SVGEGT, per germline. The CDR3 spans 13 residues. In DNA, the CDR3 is TGTGCCAGCAACCCCACGTCCTACAATGAGCAGTTCTTC. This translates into CASNPTSYNEQFF.

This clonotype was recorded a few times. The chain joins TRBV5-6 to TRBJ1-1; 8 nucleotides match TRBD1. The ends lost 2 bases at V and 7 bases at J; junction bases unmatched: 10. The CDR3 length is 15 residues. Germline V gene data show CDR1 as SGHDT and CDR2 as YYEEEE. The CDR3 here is CASSFGRGPFGEAFF. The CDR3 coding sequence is TGTGCCAGCAGCTTTGGCAGGGGGCCTTTCGGTGAAGCTTTCTTT.

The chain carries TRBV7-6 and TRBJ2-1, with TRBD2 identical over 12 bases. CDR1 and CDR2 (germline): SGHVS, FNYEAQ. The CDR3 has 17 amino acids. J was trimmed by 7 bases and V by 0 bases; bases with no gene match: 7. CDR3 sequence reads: CASSLALAGGPKNEQFF. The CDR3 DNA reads TGTGCCAGCAGCTTAGCCCTAGCGGGAGGGCCAAAGAATGAGCAGTTCTTC. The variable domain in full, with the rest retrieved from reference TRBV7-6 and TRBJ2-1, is GAGVSQSPRYKVTKRGQDVALRCDPISGHVSLYWYRQALGQGPEFLTYFNYEAQQDKSGLPNDRFSAERPEGSISTLTIQRTEQRDSAMYRCASSLALAGGPKNEQFFGPGTRLTVL.

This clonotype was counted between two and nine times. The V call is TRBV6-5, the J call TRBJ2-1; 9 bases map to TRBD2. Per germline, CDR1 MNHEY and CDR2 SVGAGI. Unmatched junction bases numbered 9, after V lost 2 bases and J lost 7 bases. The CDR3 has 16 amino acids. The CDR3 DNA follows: TGTGCCAGCAGTTACCCAGCGGGAGGCATTCGTAATGAGCAGTTCTTC. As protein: CASSYPAGGIRNEQFF.

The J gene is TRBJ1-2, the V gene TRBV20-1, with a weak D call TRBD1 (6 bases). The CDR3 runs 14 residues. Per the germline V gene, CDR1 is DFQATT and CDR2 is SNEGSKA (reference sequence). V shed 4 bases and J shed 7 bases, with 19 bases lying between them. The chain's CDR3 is CSATSSGDRPGYTF. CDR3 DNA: TGCAGTGCTACCTCCTCAGGGGATAGACCTGGCTACACCTTC.

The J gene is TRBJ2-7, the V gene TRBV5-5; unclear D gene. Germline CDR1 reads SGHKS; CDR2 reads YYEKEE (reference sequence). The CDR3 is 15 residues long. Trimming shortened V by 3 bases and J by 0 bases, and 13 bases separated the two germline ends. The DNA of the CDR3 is TGTGCCAGCAGCTCGAATCCGGGCCTCTCCTACGAGCAGTACTTC. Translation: CASSSNPGLSYEQYF. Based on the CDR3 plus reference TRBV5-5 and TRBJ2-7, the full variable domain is DAGVTQSPTHLIKTRGQQVTLRCSPISGHKSVSWYQQVLGQGPQFIFQYYEKEERGRGNFPDRFSARQFPNYSSELNVNALLLGDSALYLCASSSNPGLSYEQYFGPGTRLTVT.

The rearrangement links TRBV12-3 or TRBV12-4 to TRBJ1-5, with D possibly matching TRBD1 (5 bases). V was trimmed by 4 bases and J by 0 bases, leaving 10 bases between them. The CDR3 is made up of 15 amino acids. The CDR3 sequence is CASSSDNYSNQPQHF. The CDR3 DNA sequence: TGTGCCAGCAGTTCGGACAATTATAGCAATCAGCCCCAGCATTTT.

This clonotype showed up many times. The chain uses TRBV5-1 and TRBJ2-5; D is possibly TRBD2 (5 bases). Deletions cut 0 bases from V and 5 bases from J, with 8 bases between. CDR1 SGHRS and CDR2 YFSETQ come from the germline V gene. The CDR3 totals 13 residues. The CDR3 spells CASSLGGAETQYF. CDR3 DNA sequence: TGCGCCAGCAGCTTGGGGGGAGCGGAGACCCAGTACTTC.

CDR3 bases: TGTGCCAGCAGCTTGGTAGGGGGAGGATATCAGCCCCAGCATTTT. It translates to CASSLVGGGYQPQHF. The gene calls are TRBV5-8 and TRBJ1-5, with a tentative D call TRBD1 (6 bases). V was cut by 0 bases and J by 5 bases, with 12 bases left in between. CDR3 length equals 15 residues. The germline V gene encodes CDR1 SGHTS and CDR2 YDEGEE.

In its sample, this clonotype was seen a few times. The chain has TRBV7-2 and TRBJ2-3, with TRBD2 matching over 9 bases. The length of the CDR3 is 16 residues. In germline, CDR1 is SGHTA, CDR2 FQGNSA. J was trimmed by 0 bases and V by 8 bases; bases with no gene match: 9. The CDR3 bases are TGTGCCAGCGGCCTAGCGGGGTGGGGGAGCACAGATACGCAGTATTTT. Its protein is CASGLAGWGSTDTQYF.

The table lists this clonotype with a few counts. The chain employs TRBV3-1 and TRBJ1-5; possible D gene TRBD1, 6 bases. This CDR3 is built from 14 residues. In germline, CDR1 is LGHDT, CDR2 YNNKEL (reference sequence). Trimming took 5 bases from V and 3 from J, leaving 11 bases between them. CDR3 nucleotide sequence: TGTGCCAGCAGCGACCGGACAGCCAATCAGCCCCAGCATTTT. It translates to CASSDRTANQPQHF.

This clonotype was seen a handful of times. Written as DNA, the CDR3 is TGCGCCAGCAGCCAAGCTTGGCAGGGGGCCTACGAGCAGTACTTC. Amino acid sequence: CASSQAWQGAYEQYF. The V and J genes are TRBV4-3 and TRBJ2-7; 7 nucleotides agree with TRBD1. This CDR3 has 15 amino acids. Germline CDR1 LGHNA, CDR2 YSLEER. V was pared by 1 base and J by 2 bases, with 5 bases of the junction left unmatched.

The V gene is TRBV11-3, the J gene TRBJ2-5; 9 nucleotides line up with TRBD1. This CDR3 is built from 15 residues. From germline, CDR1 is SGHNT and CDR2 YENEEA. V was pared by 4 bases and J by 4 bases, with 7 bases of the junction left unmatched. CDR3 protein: CASSYSGTGLETQYF. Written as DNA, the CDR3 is TGTGCCAGCAGCTATTCCGGGACAGGGTTAGAGACCCAGTACTTC.

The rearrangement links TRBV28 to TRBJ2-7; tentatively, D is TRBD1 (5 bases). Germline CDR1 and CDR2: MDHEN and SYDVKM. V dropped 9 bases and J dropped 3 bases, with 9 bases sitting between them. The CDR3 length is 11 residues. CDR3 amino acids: CASRQNYEQYF. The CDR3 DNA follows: TGTGCCAGTAGACAGAACTACGAGCAGTACTTC.

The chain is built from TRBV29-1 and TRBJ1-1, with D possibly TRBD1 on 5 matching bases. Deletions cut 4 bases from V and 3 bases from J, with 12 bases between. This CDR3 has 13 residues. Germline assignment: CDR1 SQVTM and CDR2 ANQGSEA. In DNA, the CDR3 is TGCAGCGTTGCCAGGGTTTTGGACACTGAAGCTTTCTTT. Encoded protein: CSVARVLDTEAFF.

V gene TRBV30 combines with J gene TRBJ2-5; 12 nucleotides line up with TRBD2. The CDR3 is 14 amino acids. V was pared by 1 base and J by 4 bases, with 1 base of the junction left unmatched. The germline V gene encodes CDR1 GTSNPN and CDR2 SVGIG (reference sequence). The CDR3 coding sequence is TGTGCCTGGAGTGCGACTAGCGGGAGAGAGACCCAGTACTTC. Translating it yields CAWSATSGRETQYF.

CDR3 protein: CASSSPGASNQPQHF. The CDR3, as DNA: TGTGCCAGCAGTTCACCAGGAGCTAGCAATCAGCCCCAGCATTTT. The chain recombines TRBV27 with TRBJ1-5; no definite D call. The CDR3 runs 15 residues. The V end lost 4 bases, the J end lost 0 bases, and 10 bases lay between the germline ends. Germline V gene data show CDR1 as MNHEY and CDR2 as SMNVEV (reference sequence).

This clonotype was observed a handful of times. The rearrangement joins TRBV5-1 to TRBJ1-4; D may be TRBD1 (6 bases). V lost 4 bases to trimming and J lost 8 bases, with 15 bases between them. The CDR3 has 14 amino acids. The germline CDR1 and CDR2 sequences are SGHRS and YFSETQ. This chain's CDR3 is CASSLQGRGEKLFF. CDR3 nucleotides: TGCGCCAGCAGCCTGCAGGGAAGGGGGGAAAAACTGTTTTTT.

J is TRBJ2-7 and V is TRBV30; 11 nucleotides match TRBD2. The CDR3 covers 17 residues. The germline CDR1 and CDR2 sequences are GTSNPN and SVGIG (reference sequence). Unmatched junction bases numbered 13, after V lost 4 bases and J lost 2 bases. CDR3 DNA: TGTGCCTGGACCCCGGGACTAGCGGAAGGGGCCCCCTACGAGCAGTACTTC. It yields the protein CAWTPGLAEGAPYEQYF.

Written as DNA, the CDR3 is TGTGCCATCTCACGAAGGACTAGCGGGAGCGAGACCCAGTACTTC. This codes for CAISRRTSGSETQYF. The V gene is TRBV2, the J gene TRBJ2-5; TRBD2 matches 13 bases. CDR1 is SNHLY, CDR2 FYNNEI, per germline. V lost 10 bases and J lost 5; bases outside the gene matches: 10. This CDR3 is 15 amino acids long.

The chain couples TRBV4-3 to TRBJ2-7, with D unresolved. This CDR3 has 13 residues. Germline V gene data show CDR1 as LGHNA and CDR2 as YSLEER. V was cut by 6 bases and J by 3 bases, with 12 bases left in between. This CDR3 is CASSLQVDYEQYF. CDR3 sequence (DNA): TGCGCCAGCAGTCTGCAAGTGGACTACGAGCAGTACTTC.

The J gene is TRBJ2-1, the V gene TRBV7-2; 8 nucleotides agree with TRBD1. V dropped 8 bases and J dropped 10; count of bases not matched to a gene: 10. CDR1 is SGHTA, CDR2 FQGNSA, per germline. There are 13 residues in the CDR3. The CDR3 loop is CASGPPGQGEQFF. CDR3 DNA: TGTGCCAGCGGTCCCCCAGGACAGGGCGAGCAGTTCTTC. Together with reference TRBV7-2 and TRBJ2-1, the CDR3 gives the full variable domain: GAGVSQSPSNKVTEKGKDVELRCDPISGHTALYWYRQSLGQGLEFLIYFQGNSAPDKSGLPSDRFSAERTGGSVSTLTIQRTQQEDSAVYLCASGPPGQGEQFFGPGTRLTVL.